This TCR beta chain emerged from a study of blood T cell repertoires in COVID-19. Study information: Acute-phase and convalescent COVID-19 samples originated in the United States, Italy and Spain.

The junction had 1 base not matched to a gene; V was cut back by 1 base and J by 2 bases. The CDR3 is 14 amino acids. In germline, CDR1 is SNHLY, CDR2 FYNNEI. The data were produced by immunoSEQ multiplex PCR, yet TCRdb's version contains in-frame clones alone and is incomplete. The sample comprises around 82,000 clones, 86% of which are singletons, and about 5.7% rests with the top ten. V is TRBV2 and J is TRBJ1-1, with 7 bases identical to TRBD1. Input material: peripheral blood. This receptor was obtained from an elderly man with COVID-19, enrolled during active disease. Written as DNA, the CDR3 is TGTGCCAGCAGTGAAGACAGGGGAAACACTGAAGCTTTCTTT. Translating it yields CASSEDRGNTEAFF.